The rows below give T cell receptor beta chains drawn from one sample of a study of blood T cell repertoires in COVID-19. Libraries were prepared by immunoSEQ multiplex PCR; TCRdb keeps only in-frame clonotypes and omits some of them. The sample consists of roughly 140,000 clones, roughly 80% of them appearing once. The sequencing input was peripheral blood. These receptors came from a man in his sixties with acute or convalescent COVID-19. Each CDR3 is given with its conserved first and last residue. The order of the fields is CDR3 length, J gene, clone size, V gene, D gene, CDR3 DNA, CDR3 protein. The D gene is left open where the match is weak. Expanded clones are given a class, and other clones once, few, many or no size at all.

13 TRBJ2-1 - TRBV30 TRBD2 TGTGCCTGCGGGACTAGCGGGGGCAATGAGCAGTTCTTC CACGTSGGNEQFF
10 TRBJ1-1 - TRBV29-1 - TGCAGCGTACAGAACACTGAAGCTTTCTTT CSVQNTEAFF
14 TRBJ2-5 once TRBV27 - TGTGCCAGCAGCCTCCAGGGTAACTTGGGGACCCAGTACTTC CASSLQGNLGTQYF
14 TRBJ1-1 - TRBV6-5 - TGTGCCAGCAGTTATGCAGGGGCAGAAACTGAAGCTTTCTTT CASSYAGAETEAFF
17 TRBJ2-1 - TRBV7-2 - TGTGCCAGCAGCTTAGCCGGGACAGTGGGGACTTACAATGAGCAGTTCTTC CASSLAGTVGTYNEQFF
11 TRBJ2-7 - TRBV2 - TGTGCCAGCAGTGAATACAACGAGCAGTACTTC CASSEYNEQYF
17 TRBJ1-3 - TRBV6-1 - TGTGCCAGCAGTGCGAAACGAGGGCCCTACTCTGGAAACACCATATATTTT CASSAKRGPYSGNTIYF
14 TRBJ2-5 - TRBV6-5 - TGTGCCAGCAGAACGCACCGGGTTGCGGAGACCCAGTACTTC CASRTHRVAETQYF
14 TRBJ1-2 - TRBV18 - TGTGCCAGCTCACCAAGAGAACGTAACTATGGCTACACCTTC CASSPRERNYGYTF
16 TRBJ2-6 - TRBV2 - TGTGCCAGCACTTCCACGAGGAGCTCTGGGGCCAACGTCCTGACTTTC CASTSTRSSGANVLTF
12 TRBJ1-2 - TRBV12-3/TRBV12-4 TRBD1 TGTGCCAGCAGACGGACAGGGTATGGCTACACCTTC CASRRTGYGYTF
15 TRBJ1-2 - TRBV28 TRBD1 TGTGCCAGCAGTTTGCTTCGGACAGGGGCCTATGGCTACACCTTC CASSLLRTGAYGYTF
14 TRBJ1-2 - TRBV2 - TGTGCCAGCAGAGAGAATACAGTAAACTATGGCTACACCTTC CASRENTVNYGYTF
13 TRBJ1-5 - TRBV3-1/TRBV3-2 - TGTGCCAGCAGCCTAAGGGGGAGTCAGCCCCAGCATTTT CASSLRGSQPQHF
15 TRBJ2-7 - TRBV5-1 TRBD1 TGCGCCAGCACTCGGATACAGGGGGGAACCTACGAGCAGTACTTC CASTRIQGGTYEQYF
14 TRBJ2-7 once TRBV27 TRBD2 TGTGCCAGCAGTTTACGGACTAGCGGTTACGAGCAGTACTTC CASSLRTSGYEQYF
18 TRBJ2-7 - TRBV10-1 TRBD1 TGCGCCAGCAGTGAGACCCTACGTCCGGGACAGGGATACCACGAGCAGTACTTC CASSETLRPGQGYHEQYF
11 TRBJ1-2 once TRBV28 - TGTGCCAGCAGTTTAAGGAGGGGCTACACCTTC CASSLRRGYTF
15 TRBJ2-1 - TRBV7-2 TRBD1 TGTGCCAGCAGACCACCGGGACAGGGGGCTAGTGAGCAGTTCTTC CASRPPGQGASEQFF
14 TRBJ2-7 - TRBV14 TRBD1 TGTGCCAGCAGCCAGATGGACAGGGGTGGGGAGCAGTACTTC CASSQMDRGGEQYF
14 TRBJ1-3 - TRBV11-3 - TGTGCCAGCAGCTCGGAGAGCTCTGGAAACACCATATATTTT CASSSESSGNTIYF
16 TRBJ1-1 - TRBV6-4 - TGTGCCAGCTGCAGGGTGTGGGGGCGGAAGGGAACTGAAGCTTTCTTT CASCRVWGRKGTEAFF
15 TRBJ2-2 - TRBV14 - TGTGCCAGCAGCCAAGTCACAGCGAACACCGGGGAGCTGTTTTTT CASSQVTANTGELFF
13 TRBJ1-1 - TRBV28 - TGTGCCAGCATAGGACAGATGAACACTGAAGCTTTCTTT CASIGQMNTEAFF
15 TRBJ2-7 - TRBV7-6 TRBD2 TGTGCCAGCAGCTTAGGTGGCGGGGGGTCCTACGAGCAGTACTTC CASSLGGGGSYEQYF
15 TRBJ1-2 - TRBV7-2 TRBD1 TGTGCCAGCAGCTTAGTTAACAGGGGGTGGGGTGGCTACACCTTC CASSLVNRGWGGYTF
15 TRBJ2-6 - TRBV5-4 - TGTGCCAGCAGCTCGTACGGCTCTGGGGCCAACGTCCTGACTTTC CASSSYGSGANVLTF
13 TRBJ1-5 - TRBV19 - TGTGCCAGTAGCCTATATCAGGGGCAGCCCCAGCATTTT CASSLYQGQPQHF
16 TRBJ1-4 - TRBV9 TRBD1 TGTGCCAGCAGCGTAGCTAGCCAAGGGGGCGGCGAAAAACTGTTTTTT CASSVASQGGGEKLFF
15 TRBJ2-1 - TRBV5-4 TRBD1 TGTGCCAGCAGCCTCGACAGGGGTTCCTACAATGAGCAGTTCTTC CASSLDRGSYNEQFF
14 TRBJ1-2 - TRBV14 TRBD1 TGTGCCAGCGGGAAGGACAGGGAAGGCTATGGCTACACCTTC CASGKDREGYGYTF
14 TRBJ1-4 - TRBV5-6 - TGTGCCAGCAACACAGGGTCGACGTGGGAAAAACTGTTTTTT CASNTGSTWEKLFF
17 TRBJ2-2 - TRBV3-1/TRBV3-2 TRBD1 TGTGCCAGCAGCCAAGGTGTACAGGGGATTAACACCGGGGAGCTGTTTTTT CASSQGVQGINTGELFF
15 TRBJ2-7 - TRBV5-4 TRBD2 TGTGCCAGCAGCTCCAGGACTAGCGGGGTCTACGAGCAGTACTTC CASSSRTSGVYEQYF
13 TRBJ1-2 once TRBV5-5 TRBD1 TGTGCCAGCAGCTACGGACAGGACTATGGCTACACCTTC CASSYGQDYGYTF
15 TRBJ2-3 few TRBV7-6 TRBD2 TGTGCCAGCAGCTTAGGGGTAGCGGGAAGCGATACGCAGTATTTT CASSLGVAGSDTQYF
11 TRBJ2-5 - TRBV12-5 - TGTGCTAGTGGTTTCCGGGAGACCCAGTACTTC CASGFRETQYF
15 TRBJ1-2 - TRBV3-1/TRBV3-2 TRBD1 TGTGCCAGCAGTCATTTGCTCCAGGGGGCGTCGGGCTACACCTTC CASSHLLQGASGYTF
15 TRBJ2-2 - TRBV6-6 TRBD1 TGTGCCAGCAAAAACCCGGGACAGGGAGGCGGGGAGCTGTTTTTT CASKNPGQGGGELFF
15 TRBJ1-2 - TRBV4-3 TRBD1 TGCGCCAGCAGCCAAGATCAGGGGGTTATTTATGGCTACACCTTC CASSQDQGVIYGYTF
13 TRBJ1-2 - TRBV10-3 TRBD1 TGTGCCATCAGTGAGTCGGGGACAGGTGGCTACACCTTC CAISESGTGGYTF
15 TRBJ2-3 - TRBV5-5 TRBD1 TGTGCCAGCAGCTTCTGGACAGGGGACCGGCGCACGCAGTATTTT CASSFWTGDRRTQYF